A selection of T cell receptor beta chains follows, all from one sample in a study of T cell therapy after organ transplantation. Their specific antigens are unknown. Produced via immunoSEQ multiplex PCR; TCRdb's table is partial and in-frame only. The data contain more than 15,000 clones, over 75% of them singletons. Source: CD8+ T cells from blood, taken after autologous CMV-specific T cell therapy. These receptors were taken from a human patient who had received a solid organ transplant and had CMV disease. Among the T cells, some may be from the graft donor. Each CDR3 is given with its conserved first and last residue. Each record gives: D gene, clone size, J gene, V gene, CDR3 DNA, CDR3 protein. D genes are given only for firm matches. The size entry is marked missing in some rows and otherwise reads once, few, many or a size class.

>.|once|TRBJ2-7|TRBV7-9
TGTGCCAGCAGCTTAGTCTCCGAGCAGTACTTC
CASSLVSEQYF
>.|.|TRBJ1-6|TRBV25-1
TGTGCCAGCAGTGAATGGGAGGCAATTGGGTATAATTCACCCCTCCACTTT
CASSEWEAIGYNSPLHF
>.|.|TRBJ1-2|TRBV10-2
TGCGCCAGCGGCGGGACGGACTATGGCTACACCTTC
CASGGTDYGYTF
>TRBD2|once|TRBJ2-1|TRBV6-4
TGTGCCAGCTCGAAAACTAGCGGGGATTACAATGAGCAGTTCTTC
CASSKTSGDYNEQFF
>.|.|TRBJ2-7|TRBV11-3
TGTGCCAGCAGCTTAGTGGGAGACGACGAGCAGTACTTC
CASSLVGDDEQYF
>.|.|TRBJ2-2|TRBV27
TGTGCCAGCAGTAGAACCGGGGAGCTGTTTTTT
CASSRTGELFF
>TRBD2|.|TRBJ2-1|TRBV9
TGTGCCAGCAGCGTAGCGCGGGGGTACAATGAGCAGTTCTTC
CASSVARGYNEQFF
>.|.|TRBJ2-2|TRBV7-9
TGTGCCAGCCTCCCCACCACCGGGGAGCTGTTTTTT
CASLPTTGELFF
>.|.|TRBJ2-7|TRBV7-2
TGTGCCAGCAGCTGGGGGGCGGGGAGCTCCTACGAGCAGTACTTC
CASSWGAGSSYEQYF
>TRBD2|.|TRBJ2-5|TRBV7-8
TGTGCCAGCAGCGAGGGACTAGCGGGACAAGAGACCCAGTACTTC
CASSEGLAGQETQYF
>.|.|TRBJ2-3|TRBV4-2
TGTGCCAGCAGCCAAGATCGAACAGATACGCAGTATTTT
CASSQDRTDTQYF
>TRBD1|.|TRBJ2-7|TRBV6-5
TGTGCCAGCAGTTACGGGACAGGGGCCCTAGGCGAGCAGTACTTC
CASSYGTGALGEQYF
>.|.|TRBJ2-6|TRBV9
TGTGCCAGCAGCGAGAGCAGGGAATACTCTGGGGCCAACGTCCTGACTTTC
CASSESREYSGANVLTF
>.|medium-sized|TRBJ2-7|TRBV10-3
TGTGCCATCAGGGACTGGGACTACGAGCAGTACTTC
CAIRDWDYEQYF
>TRBD1|once|TRBJ2-7|TRBV19
TGTGCCAGTAGTTTTGGACAGGCTACCTACGAGCAGTACTTC
CASSFGQATYEQYF
>.|.|TRBJ1-2|TRBV29-1
TGCAGCGTTGGTGTGGACTCCCTGGGCTATGGCTACACCTTC
CSVGVDSLGYGYTF
>.|.|TRBJ2-7|TRBV11-2
TGTGCCAGCACCACGCCACGGGGCACCCATTACGAGCAGTACTTC
CASTTPRGTHYEQYF
>.|.|TRBJ2-1|TRBV5-8
TGTGCCAGCAGCTTAAGTGGGAGGTTCAACTCCTACAATGAGCAGTTCTTC
CASSLSGRFNSYNEQFF
>TRBD1|.|TRBJ2-7|TRBV10-3
TGTGCCATCAGTGAGTCGGGGGCCGGGACAGGGTCTTACGAGCAGTACTTC
CAISESGAGTGSYEQYF
>.|few|TRBJ1-1|TRBV5-6
TGTGCCAGCAGCCAAGAGGGGAACACTGAAGCTTTCTTT
CASSQEGNTEAFF
>TRBD1|.|TRBJ1-4|TRBV13
TGTGCCAGCAGCTTAGGGGGGACAGGTCAGGAAAAACTGTTTTTT
CASSLGGTGQEKLFF
>.|.|TRBJ2-1|TRBV7-2
TGTGCCAGCAGCCCGGACAGTTTCTTCTACAATGAGCAGTTCTTC
CASSPDSFFYNEQFF